This T cell receptor beta chain was sequenced in a study of T cells in Graves' hyperthyroidism and ophthalmopathy. This CDR3 is built from 15 residues. V shed 1 base, J shed 0 bases, and the junction held 5 bases outside the gene matches. In germline, CDR1 is GTSNPN, CDR2 SVGIG (reference sequence). This clonotype came up many times. Its antigen is as yet unknown. RNA transcripts gave rise to amplified TCR beta CDR3 regions. In the first-round RT-PCR of the TCR CDR3, the HTBI primer set was used. TCRdb redid the calling of the multiplex PCR reads with MiXCR, one entry per CDR3 protein. The profile shows around 250,000 distinct CDR3 sequences, 24% of them singletons. Study-level findings and limits: Appearing also in blood were most of the thyroid clonotypes expanded above 0.001. Ophthalmopathy was separated from stable hyperthyroidism by a 13 V-J model.

This sequence originates from a middle-aged woman with Graves' ophthalmopathy. The sequencing input was blood. The V and J genes are TRBV30 and TRBJ2-5; 7 nucleotides agree with TRBD1. CDR3 sequence (DNA): TGTGCCTGGAGTGGGGCACAGGGGTACCAAGAGACCCAGTACTTC. This codes for CAWSGAQGYQETQYF.